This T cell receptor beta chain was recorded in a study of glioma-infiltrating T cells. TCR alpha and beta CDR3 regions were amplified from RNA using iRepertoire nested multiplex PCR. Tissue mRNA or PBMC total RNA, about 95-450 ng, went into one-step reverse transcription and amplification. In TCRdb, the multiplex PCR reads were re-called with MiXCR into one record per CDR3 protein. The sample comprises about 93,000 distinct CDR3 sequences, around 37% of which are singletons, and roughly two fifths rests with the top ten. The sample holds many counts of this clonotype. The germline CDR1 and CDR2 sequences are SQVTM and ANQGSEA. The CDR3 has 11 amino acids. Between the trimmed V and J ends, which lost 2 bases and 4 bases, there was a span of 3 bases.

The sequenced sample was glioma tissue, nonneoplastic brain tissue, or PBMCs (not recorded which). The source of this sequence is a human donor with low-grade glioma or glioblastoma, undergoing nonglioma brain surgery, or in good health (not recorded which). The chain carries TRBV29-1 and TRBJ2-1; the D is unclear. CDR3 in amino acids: CSVEPYNEQFF. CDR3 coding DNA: TGCAGCGTTGAACCTTACAATGAGCAGTTCTTC.